The 27 T cell receptor beta chains below come from one sample, sequenced in a study of T-cell reconstitution after alpha-beta-depleted transplantation in children (dated by TCRdb to about 2016). The meaning of the sample's treatment or condition label: allogeneic hematopoietic cell transplantation with graft depleted of TCRalphabeta T cells and CD19 B cells. Library prep was done by PCR. Sequencer: Illumina HiSeq 2500. To normalize quantification of the TCRbeta repertoire, the TCR libraries were built with molecular barcoding that relied on unique molecular identifiers. TCRdb's own reprocessing of the public reads used fastp at Q25 and MiXCR and kept productive beta chains. CDR3 protein duplicates are merged, each entry listing the most common genes and DNA. The sample table shows fewer than 750,000 distinct CDR3 sequences, and roughly a quarter are seen once. The leading ten clones occupy approximately 39% of the sample.

The specimen was PBMCs, collected before TCRalphabeta/CD19-depleted stem cell transplant. The source of these receptors is a boy less than two years old with Wiskott-Aldrich syndrome, due to receive a stem cell transplant.

This chain links TRBV7-2 with TRBJ2-1, with 11 bases lining up with TRBD2. V lost 4 bases and J lost 11; bases outside the gene matches: 13. The CDR3 spans 16 residues. The germline V gene has CDR1 SGHTA and CDR2 FQGNSA. The CDR3 sequence: CASSSQPGLAALKQFF. CDR3 in DNA: TGTGCCAGCAGCTCGCAGCCGGGACTAGCGGCCCTAAAGCAGTTCTTC.

This clonotype was detected only a few times. The V and J genes are TRBV5-6 and TRBJ2-7; D may correspond to TRBD1 or TRBD2 (5 bases each). The CDR3 length is 15 residues. Per germline, CDR1 SGHDT and CDR2 YYEEEE. The germline V and J ends were trimmed by 3 bases and 3 bases, with 16 bases remaining between them. The CDR3 spells CASSSVAFGGYEQYF. The CDR3 nucleotides read TGTGCCAGCAGCTCGGTCGCCTTTGGGGGCTACGAGCAGTACTTC. Drawing the rest from reference TRBV5-6 and TRBJ2-7, the complete variable domain is DAGVTQSPTHLIKTRGQQVTLRCSPKSGHDTVSWYQQALGQGPQFIFQYYEEEERQRGNFPDRFSGHQFPNYSSELNVNALLLGDSALYLCASSSVAFGGYEQYFGPGTRLTVT.

The chain has TRBV28 and TRBJ2-7; 8 nucleotides line up with TRBD1. Germline V gene data show CDR1 as MDHEN and CDR2 as SYDVKM. This CDR3 is 15 amino acids long. The junction had 8 bases not matched to a gene; V was cut back by 5 bases and J by 2 bases. The chain's CDR3 is CASSTRGRSTYEQYF. CDR3 sequence (DNA): TGTGCCAGCAGTACCAGGGGGCGATCCACCTACGAGCAGTACTTC.

The chain is built from TRBV7-2 and TRBJ2-5; 9 positions match TRBD1. CDR1 SGHTA and CDR2 FQGNSA come from the germline V gene. The CDR3 runs to 13 residues. The trim removed 10 bases at V and 5 bases at J, leaving 8 bases unmatched. This CDR3 reads CATNRGRWETQYF. DNA of the CDR3: TGTGCCACAAACAGGGGGCGTTGGGAGACCCAGTACTTC.

This clonotype was detected a few times. This rearrangement joins TRBV20-1 to TRBJ2-5; TRBD2 matches at 8 bases. CDR1 is DFQATT, CDR2 SNEGSKA, per germline (reference sequence). The length of the CDR3 is 14 residues. V gave up 0 bases and J gave up 7 bases; unmatched junction bases: 7. The CDR3 nucleotides read TGCAGTGCTAGAGATACTAGCGGCCCTAGGACCCAGTACTTC. Translated, it gives CSARDTSGPRTQYF.

With respect to this clonotype: At one of its ends the junction is not consistent with the germline gene, which may arise from a read error. This chain uses TRBV5-1 with TRBJ2-6; a weak D match, TRBD1 (5 bases). The CDR3 loop spans 14 amino acids. From germline, CDR1 is SGHRS and CDR2 YFSETQ. The CDR3 region has the DNA TGCGCCAGCAGCCCAATGAGTGGGGCCAACGGCCTGACTTTC. Translating gives CASSPMSGANGLTF.

The chain links TRBV2 to TRBJ1-2; weak D call: TRBD1 (5 bases). Trimming left V 6 bases short and J 1 base short, with 6 bases between. The CDR3 totals 12 residues. The germline V gene encodes CDR1 SNHLY and CDR2 FYNNEI. For the CDR3, the DNA is TGTGCCAGCAGGGACAATAACTATGGCTACACCTTC. Its translation: CASRDNNYGYTF.

The chain links TRBV20-1 to TRBJ2-5; a possible D gene is TRBD1 (6 bases). There are 12 residues in the CDR3. Germline V gene data show CDR1 as DFQATT and CDR2 as SNEGSKA (reference sequence). V lost 5 bases to trimming and J lost 3 bases, with 10 bases between them. This CDR3 is CSALNREETQYF. The CDR3 DNA sequence: TGCAGTGCTTTAAACAGGGAAGAGACCCAGTACTTC.

The chain uses TRBV10-3 and TRBJ2-7; 8 positions match TRBD2. Germline V gives CDR1 ENHRY, CDR2 SYGVKD. Trimming removed 0 bases from V and 3 bases from J; junction bases left unmatched: 7. The CDR3 runs 16 residues. The DNA of the CDR3 is TGTGCCATCAGTGAGTCGACAGCGGGAGACCACTACGAGCAGTACTTC. Encoded protein: CAISESTAGDHYEQYF.

The chain carries TRBV20-1 and TRBJ1-1; D remains unclear. Trimming removed 6 bases at V and 0 bases at J, with 11 bases between. The germline V gene encodes CDR1 DFQATT and CDR2 SNEGSKA (reference sequence). The CDR3 covers 13 residues. CDR3 DNA sequence: TGCAGTGCAAACGGCCACTTGAACACTGAAGCTTTCTTT. Protein product: CSANGHLNTEAFF.

The V call is TRBV29-1, the J call TRBJ2-3; the D is unclear. The germline V gene has CDR1 SQVTM and CDR2 ANQGSEA. Deletions cut 3 bases from V and 4 bases from J, with 5 bases between. This CDR3 comprises 11 residues. The CDR3 region is CSVDVADTQYF. CDR3 nucleotide sequence: TGCAGCGTTGATGTTGCAGATACGCAGTATTTT.

The chain joins TRBV7-9 to TRBJ1-1, with a tentative D call TRBD1 (5 bases). Germline V gene sequence: CDR1 SEHNR, CDR2 FQNEAQ (reference sequence). Trimming removed 5 bases from V and 3 bases from J, with 16 bases in between. CDR3 length: 15 amino acids. The CDR3, as DNA: TGTGCCAGCAGCGACCGACAGAAATCCTACACTGAAGCTTTCTTT. Translation: CASSDRQKSYTEAFF.

J is TRBJ2-7 and V is TRBV5-1; possible D gene TRBD1, 6 bases. The germline V gene encodes CDR1 SGHRS and CDR2 YFSETQ. CDR3 length: 16 residues. V lost 2 bases, J lost 1 base, and 16 bases lay in between. The DNA for the CDR3 is TGCGCCAGCAGCTTAATCTTACAGGGTGGATCCTACGAGCAGTACTTC. It yields the protein CASSLILQGGSYEQYF.

The chain is built from TRBV10-1 and TRBJ1-2; D not certain. CDR3 size: 13 residues. Germline CDR1 is WNHNN and CDR2 is SYGVQD (reference sequence). Trimming left V 6 bases short and J 3 bases short, with 11 bases between. As DNA, the CDR3 is TGCGCCAGCAGCGAGACGGCTTACTATGGCTACACCTTC. It translates to CASSETAYYGYTF.

The chain links TRBV9 to TRBJ2-3; D is perhaps TRBD1 (7 bases). The germline V gene has CDR1 SGDLS and CDR2 YYNGEE. The CDR3 loop spans 15 amino acids. V lost 3 bases and J 4 bases, leaving 15 bases between the germline ends. DNA of the CDR3: TGTGCCAGCAGCGAGAGACAGGGAGGCGCAGATACGCAGTATTTT. As protein: CASSERQGGADTQYF.

J is TRBJ1-3 and V is TRBV6-1; 7 bases align to TRBD1. CDR3 size: 16 residues. Trimming took 1 base from V and 2 from J; bases not matched to a gene: 5. Germline V gene sequence: CDR1 MNHNS, CDR2 SASEGT. The CDR3 nucleotides read TGTGCCAGCAGTGAAGGACAGGGAGGCGCTGGAAACACCATATATTTT. Translating it yields CASSEGQGGAGNTIYF.

The genes are TRBV3-1 and TRBJ1-4; a weak D match, TRBD1 (5 bases). Between the trimmed V and J ends, which lost 2 bases and 8 bases, there was a span of 18 bases. The CDR3 consists of 16 residues. The V gene's germline CDR1 is LGHDT and CDR2 YNNKEL (reference sequence). For the CDR3, the DNA is TGTGCCAGCAGCCAAACCCCAGGGCTCGACCAGGAAAAACTGTTTTTT. Its translation is CASSQTPGLDQEKLFF.

The J gene is TRBJ2-1, the V gene TRBV12-3 or TRBV12-4; D remains unclear. V lost 0 bases and J lost 8, with 11 bases in between. This CDR3 spans 14 amino acids. CDR3 loop: CASSLAPLPDEQFF. Here the CDR3 DNA reads TGTGCCAGCAGTTTAGCGCCCCTCCCCGATGAGCAGTTCTTC.

This clonotype was observed at least ten times. The CDR3 bases are TGCGCCAGCAGCTTGGCTGGGGCCAACGTCCTGACTTTC. Translating it yields CASSLAGANVLTF. The chain links TRBV5-1 to TRBJ2-6; D unclear. Germline CDR1 and CDR2: SGHRS and YFSETQ. V was shortened by 0 bases and J by 2 bases, with 0 bases between the two germline ends. This CDR3 is 13 amino acids long. Full variable domain (rest looked up from reference TRBV5-1 and TRBJ2-6): KAGVTQTPRYLIKTRGQQVTLSCSPISGHRSVSWYQQTPGQGLQFLFEYFSETQRNKGNFPGRFSGRQFSNSRSEMNVSTLELGDSALYLCASSLAGANVLTFGAGSRLTVL.

The chain links TRBV7-2 to TRBJ2-7, with 9 nucleotides matching TRBD2. Trimming cost V 3 bases and J 4 bases; bases outside gene matches: 4. There are 14 residues in the CDR3. Germline lookup yields CDR1 SGHTA and CDR2 FQGNSA. Here the CDR3 DNA reads TGTGCCAGCAGCTTCCGGACTAGCGCGTACGAGCAGTACTTC. Protein product: CASSFRTSAYEQYF.

The V call is TRBV12-3 or TRBV12-4, the J call TRBJ2-2, with D tentatively TRBD1 (6 bases). The CDR3 is 14 residues long. Deletions cut 4 bases from V and 3 bases from J, with 9 bases between. CDR3 sequence: CASSYREYTGELFF. Here the CDR3 DNA reads TGTGCCAGCAGTTACAGGGAGTACACCGGGGAGCTGTTTTTT.

The chain combines TRBV13 with TRBJ2-5; no clear D. The CDR3 length is 13 residues. The germline V and J ends were trimmed by 3 bases and 5 bases, with 10 bases remaining between them. Germline CDR1 PRHDT, CDR2 FYEKMQ (reference sequence). The chain's CDR3 is CASSFRLVETQYF. In DNA, the CDR3 is TGTGCCAGCAGCTTCCGCTTGGTTGAGACCCAGTACTTC.

This clonotype was observed a few times. This rearrangement joins TRBV5-1 to TRBJ2-1; the D call may be TRBD1 or TRBD2 (5 bases each). The CDR3 sequence is 14 residues long. Trimming took 0 bases from V and 7 from J, leaving 11 bases between them. Germline V gives CDR1 SGHRS, CDR2 YFSETQ. This CDR3 reads CASSLGRGENEQFF. The CDR3 DNA sequence: TGCGCCAGCAGCTTGGGCCGAGGGGAAAATGAGCAGTTCTTC.

A few counts support this clonotype. The V and J genes are TRBV12-3 or TRBV12-4 and TRBJ1-3, with D maybe TRBD1 (6 bases). The CDR3 runs to 14 residues. The V end lost 5 bases, the J end lost 4 bases, and 12 bases lay between the germline ends. The CDR3, as DNA: TGTGCCAGCAGTCCTCAGGGGAACGGAAACACCATATATTTT. It codes for CASSPQGNGNTIYF.

The V call is TRBV20-1, the J call TRBJ1-1; D unclear. There are 12 residues in the CDR3. Germline loops: CDR1 DFQATT, CDR2 SNEGSKA (reference sequence). The V end lost 3 bases, the J end lost 7 bases, and 12 bases lay between the germline ends. The CDR3 nucleotides read TGCAGTGCTAGGTCGTTTCCGAATGAAGCTTTCTTT. It specifies CSARSFPNEAFF.

This clonotype was counted a few times. The rearrangement uses TRBV6-1 and TRBJ2-1; a weak D match, TRBD2 (6 bases). The germline V gene encodes CDR1 MNHNS and CDR2 SASEGT. The CDR3 has 16 amino acids. Trimming removed 5 bases at V and 5 bases at J, with 19 bases between. The CDR3 protein is CASSTLWRGHHNEQFF. The CDR3 DNA follows: TGTGCCAGCAGTACCCTTTGGAGGGGCCACCACAATGAGCAGTTCTTC.

This clonotype came up a few times. V is TRBV18 and J is TRBJ2-7; 7 bases line up with TRBD1. Germline V gene lookup returns CDR1 KGHSH and CDR2 LQKENI. V shed 3 bases and J 5 bases; nucleotides not matched to a gene: 1. The CDR3 consists of 12 residues. The CDR3 DNA follows: TGTGCCAGCTCACCGACAGGGCACGAGCAGTACTTC. It is translated as CASSPTGHEQYF.